These 10 T cell receptor beta chains were all obtained from the same sample, sequenced in a study of blood T cell repertoires in COVID-19. TCRdb's copy holds only in-frame clones and misses some; the assay was immunoSEQ multiplex PCR. This sample yields 150,000 to 200,000 clones, of which around 83% are seen a single time; 7% to 7.5% belongs to the top ten. Sample: peripheral blood. The origin of the receptors is a woman older than 75 in a cohort sampled during active or convalescent COVID-19.

The rearrangement links TRBV7-9 to TRBJ1-2; 7 nucleotides line up with TRBD1. V shed 4 bases and J 7 bases; nucleotides not matched to a gene: 6. This CDR3 comprises 13 residues. Germline V lookup: CDR1 SEHNR, CDR2 FQNEAQ (reference sequence). This CDR3 is CASSSTGSFGYTF. DNA for the CDR3: TGTGCCAGCAGCTCGACAGGGTCCTTTGGCTACACCTTC.

This chain connects TRBV6-2 or TRBV6-3 to TRBJ1-4, with 8 bases lining up with TRBD1. CDR1 and CDR2 from the germline V gene are MNHEY and SVGEGT. The CDR3 loop spans 15 amino acids. V lost 5 bases to trimming and J lost 4 bases; unmatched junction nucleotides: 6. CDR3 protein: CASSHRDRLNEKLFF. DNA for the CDR3: TGTGCCAGCAGTCACCGGGACAGGCTTAATGAAAAACTGTTTTTT.

This clone was detected only a few times. This sequence joins TRBV5-6 and TRBJ2-7; no reliable D call. The CDR3 extends over 13 amino acids. The germline CDR1 and CDR2 sequences are SGHDT and YYEEEE. The V end lost 4 bases, the J end lost 4 bases, and 12 bases lay between the germline ends. CDR3 sequence: CASSPRGRYEQYF. The CDR3 DNA reads as TGTGCCAGCAGCCCCAGAGGCCGGTACGAGCAGTACTTC.

The chain joins TRBV11-3 to TRBJ2-1, with unresolved D. There are 14 residues in the CDR3. Germline CDR1 reads SGHNT; CDR2 reads YENEEA. V was trimmed by 3 bases and J by 2 bases, leaving 8 bases between them. The CDR3 bases are TGTGCCAGCAGCTTGAGTTTAACCTACAATGAGCAGTTCTTC. Translation gives CASSLSLTYNEQFF. Drawing the rest from reference TRBV11-3 and TRBJ2-1, the complete variable domain is EAGVVQSPRYKIIEKKQPVAFWCNPISGHNTLYWYLQNLGQGPELLIRYENEEAVDDSQLPKDRFSAERLKGVDSTLKIQPAELGDSAVYLCASSLSLTYNEQFFGPGTRLTVL.

Only one count was recorded for this clone. The chain joins TRBV10-1 to TRBJ1-3; no firm D call. Germline V gene data show CDR1 as WNHNN and CDR2 as SYGVQD (reference sequence). The V gene lost 0 bases and the J gene lost 0 bases, with 9 bases spanning the gap. This CDR3 spans 16 amino acids. CDR3 DNA: TGCGCCAGCAGTGAGTCGACGGGGAGCTCTGGAAACACCATATATTTT. This sequence encodes CASSESTGSSGNTIYF.

The chain links TRBV6-1 to TRBJ2-1, with a possible D match to TRBD1 (6 bases). V lost 2 bases and J 11 bases, leaving 19 bases between the germline ends. Germline CDR1 and CDR2: MNHNS and SASEGT. The CDR3 runs to 15 residues. DNA of the CDR3: TGTGCCAGCAGTGAACCGACTTCCTTGACAGGAAAGCAGTTCTTC. It is translated as CASSEPTSLTGKQFF.

The V gene is TRBV6-5, the J gene TRBJ2-7; 9 nucleotides align to TRBD2. The junction had 6 bases not matched to a gene; V was cut back by 6 bases and J by 0 bases. CDR1 is MNHEY and CDR2 is SVGAGI in the germline V gene. The CDR3 is made up of 15 amino acids. CDR3 residues: CASSALAGDSYEQYF. The CDR3 DNA sequence: TGTGCCAGCAGCGCACTAGCGGGCGACTCCTACGAGCAGTACTTC.

The count of this clone is one. The chain carries TRBV5-1 and TRBJ1-2; TRBD1 agrees at 8 bases. The CDR3 covers 13 residues. Germline values: CDR1 SGHRS, CDR2 YFSETQ. The ends lost 0 bases at V and 10 bases at J; junction bases unmatched: 5. The CDR3 loop is CASSLDGTGPYTF. The CDR3 DNA sequence: TGCGCCAGCAGCTTGGATGGGACAGGACCCTACACCTTC.

The chain recombines TRBV4-1 with TRBJ1-6, with TRBD1 matching over 8 bases. Per the germline V gene, CDR1 is MGHRA and CDR2 is YSYEKL. The V gene end was trimmed by 1 base and the J gene end by 5 bases; junction bases not matched to a gene: 4. This CDR3 has 16 amino acids. Here the CDR3 reads CASSQAGGGNNSPLHF. The DNA of the CDR3 is TGCGCCAGCAGCCAAGCAGGGGGCGGAAATAATTCACCCCTCCACTTT.

The gene calls are TRBV29-1 and TRBJ1-2; TRBD1 matches at 11 bases. The CDR3 has 16 residues. Germline lookup yields CDR1 SQVTM and CDR2 ANQGSEA. After removal of 4 bases from V and 2 bases from J, the junction contained 9 bases not matched to a gene. As DNA, the CDR3 is TGCAGCGTTGCCAGTACCGGGACAGGGGGAAACTATGGCTACACCTTC. Amino acid sequence: CSVASTGTGGNYGYTF.